Shown below are 5 T cell receptor beta chains from a single sample sequenced in a study of identical twins. TCRdb used MiXCR to reprocess the 5' RACE reads, holding one entry per CDR3 protein. The repertoire holds about 250,000 distinct CDR3 sequences, with roughly 13% as singletons. Sequenced input: memory (CD45RO+) T cells sorted from blood. The source of these receptors is a woman aged 18-29 years in good health.

This sequence joins TRBV3-1 and TRBJ1-5; unclear D gene. Germline-derived CDR1 and CDR2 are LGHDT and YNNKEL (reference sequence). Between the trimmed V and J ends, which lost 4 bases and 7 bases, there was a span of 5 bases. CDR3 size: 11 residues. CDR3 DNA sequence: TGTGCCAGCAGCCGCCGGCAGCCCCAGCATTTT. This translates into CASSRRQPQHF.

The V and J genes are TRBV7-2 and TRBJ2-1, with 9 bases lining up with TRBD1. With V trimmed by 4 bases and J by 10 bases, 5 bases remained unmatched. The CDR3 has 13 residues. CDR1 and CDR2 from the germline V gene are SGHTA and FQGNSA. The chain's CDR3 is CASSWGQGREQFF. In nucleotides, the CDR3 is TGTGCCAGCAGCTGGGGACAGGGCCGAGAGCAGTTCTTC.

This clonotype has more than one count but fewer than ten. The chain has TRBV20-1 and TRBJ2-3, with 11 bases lining up with TRBD2. Germline assignment: CDR1 DFQATT and CDR2 SNEGSKA (reference sequence). The CDR3 totals 13 residues. V gave up 6 bases and J gave up 6 bases; unmatched junction bases: 5. In nucleotides, the CDR3 is TGCAGTGCCGTAGCGGGGGGGCCCGATACGCAGTATTTT. It specifies CSAVAGGPDTQYF.

There are many counts of this clonotype. The rearrangement uses TRBV12-3 or TRBV12-4 and TRBJ1-2; unclear D gene. CDR3 size: 13 residues. V lost 6 bases, J lost 2 bases, and 10 bases lay in between. Written as DNA, the CDR3 is TGTGCCAGCAGCCCCGACGGCAACTATGGCTACACCTTC. Translating gives CASSPDGNYGYTF.

DNA of the CDR3: TGCGCCAGCAGCTTTAGGGCGGGGGTGGAAGAGACCCAGTACTTC. It specifies CASSFRAGVEETQYF. The gene calls are TRBV5-1 and TRBJ2-5, with 7 bases fitting TRBD2. The CDR3 is 15 residues long. Germline V gives CDR1 SGHRS, CDR2 YFSETQ. V gave up 2 bases and J gave up 3 bases; unmatched junction bases: 7.